The clone carrying this T cell receptor (beta chain) was found a few times. What it binds is not known. TCRdb reprocessed the 5' RACE reads via MiXCR and lists one record per CDR3 protein. This sample has some 1,700,000 distinct CDR3 sequences, with around a third found just once. The data stem from a study of identical twins. General study points: Zero-insertion analyses were open to partial confounding by invariant MAIT and iNKT cells. Monozygotic twins shared more out-of-frame TCR alpha than recombination models predicted. Beta out-of-frame sequences displayed a weaker excess of sharing between twins.

The TCR originated in a newborn girl in good health. The sequencing sample was made of cord blood.

Here the CDR3 reads CASSLSQGEWLYEQYF. CDR3 sequence (DNA): TGTGCCAGCAGTCTCAGCCAGGGCGAGTGGCTCTACGAGCAGTACTTC. The chain carries TRBV6-5 and TRBJ2-7, with a weak D call TRBD1 (5 bases). This CDR3 has 16 amino acids. V was pared by 5 bases and J by 3 bases, with 20 bases between. CDR1 is MNHEY, CDR2 SVGAGI, per germline.